A selection of T cell receptor beta chains follows, all from one sample in a study of tumor-infiltrating lymphocytes in localized non-small cell lung cancer. Measured with immunoSEQ multiplex PCR; TCRdb has only the in-frame clones, and not every one. The sample includes 12,000 or so clones, approximately 80% of them seen just once. The sequenced material came from uninvolved lung tissue not adjacent to the tumor. Every receptor here comes from a human donor with non-small cell lung cancer. The CDR3 runs from the conserved cysteine through the conserved F or W. A D gene is named only where the DNA matches it firmly. Where a row states a size, it is once, few, many or the class of an expanded clone; other rows omit it.

J gene | clone size | V gene | D gene | CDR3 protein | CDR3 DNA
TRBJ1-4 | - | TRBV27 | - | CASSLQYEEKLFF | TGTGCCAGCAGTTTGCAGTACGAGGAAAAACTGTTTTTT
TRBJ2-3 | - | TRBV4-3 | - | CASSHPPRGGPDTQYF | TGCGCCAGCAGCCATCCCCCCAGGGGGGGTCCAGATACGCAGTATTTT
TRBJ2-7 | - | TRBV15 | - | CATSRDSTGSKYF | TGTGCCACCAGCAGAGATTCGACTGGGAGCAAGTACTTC
TRBJ1-1 | - | TRBV5-4 | - | CASSTKQGNTEAFF | TGTGCCAGCAGCACAAAACAGGGAAACACTGAAGCTTTCTTT
TRBJ2-1 | - | TRBV7-6 | - | CASSTYRVSYNEQFF | TGTGCCAGCAGCACCTACAGGGTCTCCTACAATGAGCAGTTCTTC
TRBJ1-2 | - | TRBV5-1 | - | CASSLSADYGYTF | TGCGCCAGCAGCTTGTCGGCCGACTATGGCTACACCTTC
TRBJ2-3 | - | TRBV5-6 | - | CASSLDRTDTQYF | TGTGCCAGCAGCTTGGACCGCACAGATACGCAGTATTTT
TRBJ2-1 | - | TRBV9 | - | CASGSRSNLYNEQFF | TGTGCCAGCGGTAGCCGCTCGAACCTTTACAATGAGCAGTTCTTC
TRBJ2-3 | - | TRBV9 | TRBD2 | CASSVAHPGTSGRGTDTQYF | TGTGCCAGCAGCGTCGCCCACCCCGGGACTAGCGGGAGGGGCACAGATACGCAGTATTTT
TRBJ1-1 | - | TRBV19 | TRBD1 | CASSTAQGARTEAFF | TGTGCCAGTAGTACCGCCCAGGGGGCGCGGACTGAAGCTTTCTTT
TRBJ2-2 | once | TRBV19 | TRBD1 | CASTDRWKAGELFF | TGTGCCAGTACGGACAGGTGGAAGGCCGGGGAGCTGTTTTTT
TRBJ1-1 | - | TRBV4-3 | - | CASSHESGRGEAFF | TGCGCCAGCAGCCATGAGTCAGGGAGGGGTGAAGCTTTCTTT
TRBJ1-5 | once | TRBV6-6 | - | CASSSQGFDQPQHF | TGTGCCAGCAGTTCACAGGGATTCGATCAGCCCCAGCATTTT
TRBJ1-2 | - | TRBV25-1 | - | CASSDMNRVDYGYTF | TGTGCCAGCAGTGATATGAACAGGGTTGACTATGGCTACACCTTC
TRBJ1-1 | - | TRBV5-4 | - | CASSTEGDTEAFF | TGTGCCAGCAGCACGGAAGGGGACACTGAAGCTTTCTTT
TRBJ2-7 | - | TRBV27 | TRBD2 | CASRPRGAFSYEQYF | TGTGCCAGCAGGCCGCGGGGGGCCTTCTCCTACGAGCAGTACTTC
TRBJ2-6 | - | TRBV4-3 | - | CASSPTYSGANVLTF | TGCGCCAGCAGCCCCACTTACTCTGGGGCCAACGTCCTGACTTTC
TRBJ1-5 | - | TRBV4-1 | - | CASSQERGQPQHF | TGCGCCAGCAGCCAAGAGCGAGGTCAGCCCCAGCATTTT
TRBJ1-5 | - | TRBV2 | - | CASSETWEQPQHF | TGTGCCAGCAGTGAAACGTGGGAGCAGCCCCAGCATTTT
TRBJ1-1 | - | TRBV6-5 | TRBD1 | CASSFRDSRPAFF | TGTGCCAGCAGTTTCCGGGACAGCCGACCGGCTTTCTTT
TRBJ1-3 | - | TRBV6-6 | - | CASGLRRSSGNTIYF | TGTGCCAGCGGGCTAAGACGGAGCTCTGGAAACACCATATATTTT
TRBJ2-2 | - | TRBV4-2 | TRBD2 | CASSLGGLAVSGELFF | TGTGCCAGCAGCCTGGGGGGACTAGCGGTGTCCGGGGAGCTGTTTTTT
TRBJ2-7 | - | TRBV11-2 | - | CASSLGPEFYEQYF | TGTGCCAGCAGCTTAGGCCCAGAGTTTTACGAGCAGTACTTC
TRBJ2-2 | - | TRBV6-1 | TRBD2 | CASNPTSGDTGELFF | TGTGCCAGCAACCCGACTAGCGGGGACACCGGGGAGCTGTTTTTT
TRBJ2-7 | - | TRBV19 | - | CASSIKAFSTYEQYF | TGTGCCAGTAGTATTAAAGCGTTTTCAACCTACGAGCAGTACTTC
TRBJ1-2 | once | TRBV5-4 | TRBD1 | CATRPRDREIYGYTF | TGTGCCACTCGGCCTCGGGACAGGGAGATATATGGCTACACCTTC
TRBJ1-2 | few | TRBV5-1 | TRBD1 | CASSLVGRGDYGYTF | TGCGCCAGCAGCTTGGTTGGCAGGGGGGATTATGGCTACACCTTC
TRBJ1-4 | - | TRBV4-2 | - | CASSQDNRQEEKLFF | TGTGCCAGCAGCCAAGATAATCGACAGGAGGAAAAACTGTTTTTT
TRBJ2-3 | - | TRBV7-2 | - | CASSLEYGRTDTQYF | TGTGCCAGCAGCTTAGAATATGGTCGCACAGATACGCAGTATTTT
TRBJ2-1 | - | TRBV6-1 | - | CASSEARHNEQFF | TGTGCCAGCAGTGAAGCCAGACACAATGAGCAGTTCTTC
TRBJ1-4 | large | TRBV12-5 | - | CASGLTTEKLFF | TGTGCTAGTGGTTTGACGACTGAAAAACTGTTTTTT
TRBJ1-4 | medium-sized | TRBV7-9 | - | CASSLGVRLFNEKLFF | TGTGCCAGCAGCTTGGGGGTCCGGTTATTTAATGAAAAACTGTTTTTT
TRBJ1-4 | - | TRBV6-1 | - | CASTVEPANEKLFF | TGTGCCTCCACGGTCGAACCAGCTAATGAAAAACTGTTTTTT
TRBJ2-7 | - | TRBV7-8 | - | CASSYAYEQYF | TGTGCCAGCAGCTACGCATACGAGCAGTACTTC
TRBJ2-2 | - | TRBV7-9 | - | CASTTGWGPGTGELFF | TGTGCCAGCACCACGGGTTGGGGGCCCGGAACCGGGGAGCTGTTTTTT
TRBJ2-1 | - | TRBV29-1 | TRBD2 | CSVSGKSYNEQFF | TGCAGCGTTAGCGGGAAATCCTACAATGAGCAGTTCTTC
TRBJ1-4 | - | TRBV19 | - | CASSMTATNEKLFF | TGTGCCAGTAGTATGACGGCAACTAATGAAAAACTGTTTTTT
TRBJ1-2 | - | TRBV5-4 | TRBD1 | CASSLGTGTGYTF | TGTGCCAGCAGCTTGGGGACAGGGACTGGCTACACCTTC
TRBJ1-6 | - | TRBV2 | - | CASSERRAEVNSPLHF | TGTGCCAGCAGTGAACGTAGGGCAGAAGTGAATTCACCCCTCCACTTT
TRBJ2-3 | - | TRBV30 | TRBD2 | CAWSRRGGDTQYF | TGTGCCTGGAGTAGACGGGGGGGGGATACGCAGTATTTT
TRBJ1-1 | - | TRBV27 | - | CASSVQTLRGTEAFF | TGTGCCAGCAGTGTCCAGACACTCCGGGGCACTGAAGCTTTCTTT
TRBJ1-5 | - | TRBV18 | - | CASSLLGIKENQPQHF | TGTGCCAGCTCTCTCCTGGGGATCAAGGAAAATCAGCCCCAGCATTTT
TRBJ1-2 | - | TRBV4-1 | TRBD1 | CASSQVRTGGNYGYTF | TGCGCCAGCAGCCAAGTCAGGACAGGGGGTAACTATGGCTACACCTTC
TRBJ1-2 | - | TRBV4-2 | TRBD1 | CASSRDRGYGYTF | TGTGCCAGCAGCCGAGACAGGGGCTATGGCTACACCTTC
TRBJ1-1 | - | TRBV7-3 | - | CASSQGQTTEAFF | TGTGCCAGCAGCCAAGGACAGACAACTGAAGCTTTCTTT
TRBJ2-5 | few | TRBV7-2 | - | CASSTTRPLGETQYF | TGTGCCAGCAGCACAACCAGACCTCTAGGCGAGACCCAGTACTTC
TRBJ1-5 | once | TRBV2 | TRBD1 | CASSGQGDQPQHF | TGTGCCAGCAGTGGACAGGGGGATCAGCCCCAGCATTTT
TRBJ1-2 | - | TRBV5-1 | - | CASSFTPGQGGYTF | TGCGCCAGCAGCTTTACTCCGGGACAAGGAGGCTACACCTTC
TRBJ1-5 | - | TRBV6-5 | - | CASRDIGPNQPQHF | TGTGCCAGCAGAGACATCGGCCCGAATCAGCCCCAGCATTTT